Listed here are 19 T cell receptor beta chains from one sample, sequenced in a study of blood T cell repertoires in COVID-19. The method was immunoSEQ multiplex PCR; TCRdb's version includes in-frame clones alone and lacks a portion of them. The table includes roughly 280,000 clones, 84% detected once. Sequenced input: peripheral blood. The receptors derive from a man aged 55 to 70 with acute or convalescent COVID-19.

This CDR3 reads CASRQTGDYYGYTF. In DNA form, the CDR3 reads TGTGCCAGCAGGCAAACAGGGGATTACTATGGCTACACCTTC. The rearrangement joins TRBV7-9 to TRBJ1-2, with TRBD1 matching 7 bases. The CDR3 covers 14 residues. J gave up 3 bases and V 6 bases, and 7 bases lay outside the gene matches. CDR1 SEHNR and CDR2 FQNEAQ come from the germline V gene (reference sequence).

CDR3 coding DNA: TGTGCCAGCAGTGGGACTAGCGGGGCGTACGAGCAGTACTTC. This sequence encodes CASSGTSGAYEQYF. This rearrangement joins TRBV2 to TRBJ2-7, with 12 bases aligning to TRBD2. From germline, CDR1 is SNHLY and CDR2 FYNNEI. After removal of 4 bases from V and 4 bases from J, the junction contained 2 bases not matched to a gene. This CDR3 is 14 amino acids long.

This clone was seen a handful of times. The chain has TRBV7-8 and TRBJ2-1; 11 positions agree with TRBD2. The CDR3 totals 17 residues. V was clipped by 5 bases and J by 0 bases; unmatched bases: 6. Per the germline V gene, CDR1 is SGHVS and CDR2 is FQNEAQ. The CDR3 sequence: CASSQIAGGVSYNEQFF. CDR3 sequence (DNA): TGTGCCAGCAGCCAGATAGCGGGGGGGGTCTCCTACAATGAGCAGTTCTTC.

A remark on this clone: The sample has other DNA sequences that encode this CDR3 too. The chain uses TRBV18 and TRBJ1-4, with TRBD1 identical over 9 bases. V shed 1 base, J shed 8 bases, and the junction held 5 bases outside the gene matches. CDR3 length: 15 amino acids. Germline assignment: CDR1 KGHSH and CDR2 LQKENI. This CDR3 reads CASSPRGTGNEKLFF. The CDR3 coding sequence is TGTGCCAGCTCACCACGCGGGACAGGGAACGAAAAACTGTTTTTT.

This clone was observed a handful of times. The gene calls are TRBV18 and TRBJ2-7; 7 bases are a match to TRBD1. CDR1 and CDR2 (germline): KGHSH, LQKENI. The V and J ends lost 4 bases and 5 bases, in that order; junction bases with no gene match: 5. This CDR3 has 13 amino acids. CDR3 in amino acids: CASSRYTGDEQYF. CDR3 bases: TGTGCCAGCTCACGTTATACAGGGGACGAGCAGTACTTC.

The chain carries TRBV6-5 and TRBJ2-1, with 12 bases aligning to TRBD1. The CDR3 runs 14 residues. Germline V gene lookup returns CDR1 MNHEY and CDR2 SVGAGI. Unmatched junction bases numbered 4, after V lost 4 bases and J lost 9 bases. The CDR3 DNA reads TGTGCCAGCAGTTGGGGACAGGGGGCCGGTGAGCAGTTCTTC. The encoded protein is CASSWGQGAGEQFF.

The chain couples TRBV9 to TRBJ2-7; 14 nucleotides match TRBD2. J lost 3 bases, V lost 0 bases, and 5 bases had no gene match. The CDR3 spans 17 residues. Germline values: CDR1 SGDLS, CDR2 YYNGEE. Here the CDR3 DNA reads TGTGCCAGCAGCGTAGGGGGGACTAGCGGGAGCGTCTACGAGCAGTACTTC. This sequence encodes CASSVGGTSGSVYEQYF.

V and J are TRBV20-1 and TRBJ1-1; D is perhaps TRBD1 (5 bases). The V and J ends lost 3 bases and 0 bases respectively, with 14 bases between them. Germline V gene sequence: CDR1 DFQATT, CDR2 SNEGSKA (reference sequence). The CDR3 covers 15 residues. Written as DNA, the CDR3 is TGCAGTGCTAGTCGGTGGGGGGGATTGAACACTGAAGCTTTCTTT. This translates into CSASRWGGLNTEAFF.

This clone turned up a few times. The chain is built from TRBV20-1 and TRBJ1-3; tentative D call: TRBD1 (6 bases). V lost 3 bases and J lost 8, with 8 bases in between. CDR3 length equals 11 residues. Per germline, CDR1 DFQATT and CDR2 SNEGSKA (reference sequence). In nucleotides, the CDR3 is TGCAGTGCTAGGCAGGGGTACACCATATATTTT. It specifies CSARQGYTIYF.

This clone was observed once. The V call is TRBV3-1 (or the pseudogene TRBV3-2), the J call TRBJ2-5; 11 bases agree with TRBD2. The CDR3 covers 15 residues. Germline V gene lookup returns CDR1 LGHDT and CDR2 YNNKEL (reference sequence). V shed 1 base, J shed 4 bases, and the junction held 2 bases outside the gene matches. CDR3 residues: CASSQGTSGSETQYF. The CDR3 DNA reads TGTGCCAGCAGCCAAGGGACTAGCGGGTCAGAGACCCAGTACTTC.

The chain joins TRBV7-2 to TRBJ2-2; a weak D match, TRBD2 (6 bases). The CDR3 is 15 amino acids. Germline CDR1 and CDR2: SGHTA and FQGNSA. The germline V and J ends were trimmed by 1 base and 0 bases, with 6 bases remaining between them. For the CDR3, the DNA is TGTGCCAGCAGCTTAGTAGCGGCGAACACCGGGGAGCTGTTTTTT. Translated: CASSLVAANTGELFF.

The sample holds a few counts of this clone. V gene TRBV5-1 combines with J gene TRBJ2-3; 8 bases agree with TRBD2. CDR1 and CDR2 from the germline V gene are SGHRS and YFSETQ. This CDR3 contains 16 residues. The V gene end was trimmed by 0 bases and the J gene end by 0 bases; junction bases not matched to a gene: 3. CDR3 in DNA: TGCGCCAGCAGCTTGGAAGCGGGAGCCAGCACAGATACGCAGTATTTT. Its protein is CASSLEAGASTDTQYF.

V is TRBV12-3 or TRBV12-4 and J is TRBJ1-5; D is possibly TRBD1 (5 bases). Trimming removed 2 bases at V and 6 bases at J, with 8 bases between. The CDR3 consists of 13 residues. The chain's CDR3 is CASSLLGRQPQHF. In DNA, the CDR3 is TGTGCCAGCAGTTTATTGGGGCGTCAGCCCCAGCATTTT.

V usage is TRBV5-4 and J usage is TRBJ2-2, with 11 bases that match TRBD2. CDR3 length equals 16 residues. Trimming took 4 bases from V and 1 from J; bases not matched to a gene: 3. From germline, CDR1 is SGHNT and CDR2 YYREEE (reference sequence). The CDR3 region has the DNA TGTGCCAGCAGCAGAGGGACTAGCGGGAACACCGGGGAGCTGTTTTTT. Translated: CASSRGTSGNTGELFF.

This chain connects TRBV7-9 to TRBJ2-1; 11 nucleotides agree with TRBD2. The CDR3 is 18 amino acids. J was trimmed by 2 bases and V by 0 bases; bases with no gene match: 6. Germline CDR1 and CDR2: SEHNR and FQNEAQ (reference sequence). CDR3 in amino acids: CASSLATSGMVPYNEQFF. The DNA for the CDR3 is TGTGCCAGCAGCTTAGCGACTAGCGGGATGGTCCCCTACAATGAGCAGTTCTTC.

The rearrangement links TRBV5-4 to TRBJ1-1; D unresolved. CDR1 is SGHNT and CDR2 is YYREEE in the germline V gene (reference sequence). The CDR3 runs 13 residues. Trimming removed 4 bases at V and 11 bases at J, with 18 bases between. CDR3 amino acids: CASSQEALVGAFF. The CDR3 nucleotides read TGTGCCAGCAGCCAAGAAGCCCTGGTCGGGGCTTTCTTT.

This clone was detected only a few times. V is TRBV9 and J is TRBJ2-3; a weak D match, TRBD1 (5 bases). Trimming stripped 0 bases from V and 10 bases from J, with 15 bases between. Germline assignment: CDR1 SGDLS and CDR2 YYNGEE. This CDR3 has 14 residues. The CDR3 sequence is CASSVVALKGAQYF. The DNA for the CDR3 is TGTGCCAGCAGCGTAGTCGCCCTGAAAGGGGCGCAGTATTTT.

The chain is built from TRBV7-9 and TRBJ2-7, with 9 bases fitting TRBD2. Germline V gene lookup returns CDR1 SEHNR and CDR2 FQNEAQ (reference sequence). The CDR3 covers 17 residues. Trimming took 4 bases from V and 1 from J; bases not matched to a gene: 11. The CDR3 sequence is CASSSRLAELPSYEQYF. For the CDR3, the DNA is TGTGCCAGCAGCTCTAGACTAGCGGAACTTCCTTCCTACGAGCAGTACTTC.

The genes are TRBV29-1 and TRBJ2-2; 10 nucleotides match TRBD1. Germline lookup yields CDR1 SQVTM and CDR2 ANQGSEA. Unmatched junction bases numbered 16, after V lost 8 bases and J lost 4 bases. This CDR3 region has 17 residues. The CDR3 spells CSTKGTGAGLTTGELFF. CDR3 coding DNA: TGCAGCACAAAGGGGACAGGGGCTGGTTTGACCACCGGGGAGCTGTTTTTT.